Listed below are T cell receptor beta chains from one sample, sequenced in a study of early T cells in non-severe SARS-CoV-2 infection. TCRdb fed the 5' RACE reads into MiXCR, producing one record per CDR3 protein. The table lists roughly 99,000 distinct CDR3 sequences, over 8.5% of them singletons, with about 8.1% in the top ten. Sequenced sample: whole blood. The receptors come from an adult who was a healthcare worker with PCR-confirmed SARS-CoV-2 infection or an uninfected control (not recorded which). Each CDR3 is given with its conserved first and last residue. Fields, in order: V gene, clone size, J gene, D gene, CDR3 DNA, CDR3 protein. D genes are given only for firm matches. Clone size is shown for a subset of rows, as once, few, many or a class of expanded clone.

TRBV29-1	many	TRBJ1-2	.	TGCAGCGTAACAGGGCAGGCTAACTATGGCTACACCTTC	CSVTGQANYGYTF
TRBV9	many	TRBJ1-5	TRBD1	TGTGCCAGCAGCGTGACAGGGGTCGGCCAGCCCCAGCATTTT	CASSVTGVGQPQHF
TRBV28	.	TRBJ2-7	.	TGTGCCAGCAGTTTAATCGGCCCCTCGGGGCAGTACTTC	CASSLIGPSGQYF
TRBV7-9	many	TRBJ2-1	TRBD2	TGTGCCAGCAGCACTATAGCGGGAGTAAGCTCCTACAATGAGCAGTTCTTC	CASSTIAGVSSYNEQFF
TRBV4-1	many	TRBJ2-7	TRBD2	TGCGCCAGCAGCTTTCGACTAGCGGGATTGGGTGAGCAGTACTTC	CASSFRLAGLGEQYF
TRBV25-1	many	TRBJ1-6	.	TGTGCCAGCAGTGAATATAGGACAGACTCACCCCTCCACTTT	CASSEYRTDSPLHF
TRBV20-1	many	TRBJ2-1	.	TGCAGTGCTAGACGCCGGGGTAATGAGCAGTTCTTC	CSARRRGNEQFF
TRBV7-2	once	TRBJ1-4	.	TGTGCCAGCAGCTCGGGACTAACCGAAAAACTGTTTTTT	CASSSGLTEKLFF
TRBV10-3	many	TRBJ1-2	TRBD1	TGTGCCATCCCGGACAGGATTAATGGCTACACCTTC	CAIPDRINGYTF
TRBV7-8	.	TRBJ2-7	.	TGTGCCAGCAGCTTAGGAGTTAGCCCTCCCAACGAGCAGTACTTC	CASSLGVSPPNEQYF
TRBV15	.	TRBJ1-2	TRBD1	TGTGCCACCAGCAGAGAGACAGGGGATGGTTACACCTTC	CATSRETGDGYTF
TRBV11-2	.	TRBJ2-7	.	TGTGCCAGCAGCTCGAGTAGCGGAACCTACGAGCAGTACTTC	CASSSSSGTYEQYF
TRBV28	.	TRBJ1-2	TRBD1	TGTGCCAGCAGCCATCCGGGACAGCATGAGACGAACTATGGCTACACCTTC	CASSHPGQHETNYGYTF
TRBV5-1	few	TRBJ2-3	.	TGCGCCAGCAGCTTCCCCGGGGGAGCTCCAGATACGCAGTATTTT	CASSFPGGAPDTQYF
TRBV5-8	many	TRBJ1-5	.	TGTGCCAGCAGCCCCGCGCCGGAGTTACAGCCCCAGCATTTT	CASSPAPELQPQHF
TRBV2	once	TRBJ1-2	.	TGTGCCAGCGATCCCTTTAACTATGTCTACACCTTC	CASDPFNYVYTF
TRBV14	.	TRBJ2-1	TRBD2	TGTGCCAGCAGCCAAGAGGGACTATTCAGATCTCGCGAGCAGTTCTTC	CASSQEGLFRSREQFF
TRBV28	.	TRBJ2-7	.	TGTGCCAGCAGTTTTATCTCGGGCGAGCAGTACTTC	CASSFISGEQYF
TRBV28	.	TRBJ2-1	.	TGTGCCAGCAGTTTCTTGGACTACAATGAGCAGTTCTTC	CASSFLDYNEQFF
TRBV28	many	TRBJ1-1	TRBD1	TGTGCCAGCAGTTTAGGGGACAGAAGGACTGAAGCTTTCTTT	CASSLGDRRTEAFF
TRBV6-5	.	TRBJ1-1	.	TGTGCCAGCAGTCCATACGGGGACCCTGAAGCTTTCTTT	CASSPYGDPEAFF
TRBV4-1	many	TRBJ2-3	.	TGCGCCAGCAGCCAAGAGCCCGATACTAGCACAGATACGCAGTATTTT	CASSQEPDTSTDTQYF
TRBV12-3/TRBV12-4	few	TRBJ2-7	.	TGTGCCAGCGCCCAGGGGGGCTCCTACGAGCAGTACTTC	CASAQGGSYEQYF
TRBV6-6	many	TRBJ2-7	TRBD1	TGTGCCAGCGCGGACAGGGCCTACGAGCAGTACTTC	CASADRAYEQYF
TRBV6-6	.	TRBJ2-1	TRBD2	TGTGCCAGCAGTTTTTCGACTAGCGGGAGATCGGGCTACAATGAGCAGTTCTTC	CASSFSTSGRSGYNEQFF
TRBV20-1	few	TRBJ2-7	.	TGCAGTGCTGAGGGGGAAGGCACTTACGAGCAGTACTTC	CSAEGEGTYEQYF
TRBV18	many	TRBJ1-3	.	TGTGCCAGCTCACCAGGGGACACCCTCGGCACCATATATTTT	CASSPGDTLGTIYF
TRBV28	many	TRBJ2-5	.	TGTGCCAGCACCTCGTTGTACGGGCTACAGACCCAGTACTTC	CASTSLYGLQTQYF
TRBV29-1	once	TRBJ2-7	TRBD1	TGCAGCGTTGAGGCGGGACAGGGATTGGAAGAGCAGTACTTC	CSVEAGQGLEEQYF
TRBV12-2	many	TRBJ2-3	.	TGTGCAAGTCGCTTATGCGGGCCGGCGGGAGGCCAATGGGATACGCAGTATTTT	CASRLCGPAGGQWDTQYF
TRBV28	.	TRBJ1-2	.	TGTGCCAGCAGTTTATTCAAGGAGGAGGGCTACACCTTC	CASSLFKEEGYTF
TRBV14	many	TRBJ1-4	.	TGTGCCAGCAGCCTAAGCTCTAATGAAAAACTGTTTTTT	CASSLSSNEKLFF
TRBV6-2/TRBV6-3	many	TRBJ1-4	.	TGTGCCAGCAGTTACCCACAGTCTCTCGAAGAAAAACTGTTTTTT	CASSYPQSLEEKLFF
TRBV20-1	few	TRBJ2-7	.	TGCAGTGCAGGACAAGGGGACCAGACCTACGAGCAGTACTTC	CSAGQGDQTYEQYF
TRBV6-5	.	TRBJ2-7	.	TGTGCCAGCAGTGCAACCGGGACGGGCACCTACGAGCAGTACTTC	CASSATGTGTYEQYF
TRBV6-5	many	TRBJ2-1	.	TGTGCCAGCAGTTACTCAAGGGGCCTCAGCTCCTACAATGAGCAGTTCTTC	CASSYSRGLSSYNEQFF
TRBV7-8	few	TRBJ2-2	.	TGTGCCAGCAGCTTATTCCCCGGACGGTGGGAGCTGTTTTTT	CASSLFPGRWELFF
TRBV27	few	TRBJ1-1	.	TGTGCCAGCAGTCCGCGGAAGAGGGGAAACACTGAAGCTTTCTTT	CASSPRKRGNTEAFF
TRBV29-1	few	TRBJ2-5	.	TGCAGCGTACAGGGCAACAGGGAGACCCAGTACTTC	CSVQGNRETQYF
TRBV2	many	TRBJ2-2	.	TGTGCCAGCAGGGGCGGGGAGCTGTTTTTT	CASRGGELFF
TRBV24-1	many	TRBJ2-1	.	TGTGCCACTCAGAGCGGTGGCTCCTACAATGAGCAGTTCTTC	CATQSGGSYNEQFF
TRBV2	few	TRBJ1-6	.	TGTGCCAGCAGTAAACAGGGTAGCTCACCCCTCCACTTT	CASSKQGSSPLHF
TRBV6-4	many	TRBJ2-3	TRBD2	TGTGCCAGCAGTCGACTAGCGGGCACAGATACGCAGTATTTT	CASSRLAGTDTQYF
TRBV7-8	many	TRBJ1-3	.	TGTGCCAGCAGCTTTACAGGAGATGGAAACACCATATATTTT	CASSFTGDGNTIYF
TRBV2	few	TRBJ2-3	.	TGTGCCAGCAGTGCTGTCCCCCCCGGCACAGATACGCAGTATTTT	CASSAVPPGTDTQYF
TRBV29-1	.	TRBJ2-5	.	TGCAGCGTGCCTCCTTTCGGGGAAGAGACCCAGTACTTC	CSVPPFGEETQYF
TRBV30	few	TRBJ2-1	.	TGTGCCTGCATCGGTCCGGTGGATGGCGGCCCATTCGAGCAGTTCTTC	CACIGPVDGGPFEQFF
TRBV6-6	few	TRBJ2-1	TRBD2	TGTGCCAGCAGCAACCACCCTAGGGTAGCGGGGGACAATGAGCAGTTCTTC	CASSNHPRVAGDNEQFF
TRBV28	many	TRBJ2-3	.	TGTGCCAGCAGTTTAGGCGGCCGCGGGTCGAAGACAGATACGCAGTATTTT	CASSLGGRGSKTDTQYF
TRBV7-9	.	TRBJ2-3	TRBD2	TGTGCCAGCAGCCAGCAAGCGGGAGTAGCAGATACGCAGTATTTT	CASSQQAGVADTQYF
TRBV27	.	TRBJ2-2	.	TGTGCCAGCCTCCAGCTCGGAGCGAACACCGGGGAGCTGTTTTTT	CASLQLGANTGELFF
TRBV4-3	many	TRBJ2-7	TRBD2	TGCGCCAGCAGCCCGAAGACTAGCGGGAAAACCTACGAGCAGTACTTC	CASSPKTSGKTYEQYF
TRBV20-1	.	TRBJ2-7	TRBD1	TGCAGTGCTAAGGACAGGGACTACGAGCAGTACTTC	CSAKDRDYEQYF
TRBV28	many	TRBJ1-1	.	TGTGCCAGCAGTTTAAGGCAGCCGCCTGAAGCTTTCTTT	CASSLRQPPEAFF
TRBV6-1	many	TRBJ2-1	.	TGTGCCAGCAGTGAGGGGTTGGGTGTCCATGAGCAGTTCTTC	CASSEGLGVHEQFF
TRBV30	.	TRBJ2-7	TRBD2	TGTGCTAGCGGGAGTGTGTTGGGGTCCTACGAGCAGTACTTC	CASGSVLGSYEQYF
TRBV2	few	TRBJ2-2	.	TGTGCCAGCAGTTTACAGGGAAAGCCCGGGGAGCTGTTTTTT	CASSLQGKPGELFF
TRBV5-1	.	TRBJ1-1	.	TGCGCCAGCAGCCTACAGTGGGGCACTGAAGCTTTCTTT	CASSLQWGTEAFF